The following is a T cell receptor (beta chain) sequence with its context. The germline V gene has CDR1 SGHRS and CDR2 YFSETQ. There are 14 residues in the CDR3. V shed 5 bases, J shed 9 bases, and the junction held 11 bases outside the gene matches. The sample is drawn from a study of blood T cell repertoires in COVID-19. Whole-study context: COVID-19 samples from acute and convalescent phases originated in the United States, Italy and Spain. T cells, B-cell-depleted T cells, or PBMCs supplied cDNA or gDNA.

In the original workflow: Reference gene primer amplification gave estimated nucleated cell counts. Profiled with immunoSEQ multiplex PCR; TCRdb holds only in-frame clones, not every one. D and trimming come from the DNA, and the V and J calls and clone size come from that table. The sample carries some 160,000 clones, 83% recorded once. This sequence joins TRBV5-1 and TRBJ2-1, with TRBD1 identical over 7 bases. The clonotype was recovered from a human donor in a cohort sampled during active COVID-19. Sequencing was carried out using peripheral blood. The chain's CDR3 is CASRPQGIWGEQFF. DNA of the CDR3: TGCGCCAGCAGACCACAGGGGATTTGGGGTGAGCAGTTCTTC.